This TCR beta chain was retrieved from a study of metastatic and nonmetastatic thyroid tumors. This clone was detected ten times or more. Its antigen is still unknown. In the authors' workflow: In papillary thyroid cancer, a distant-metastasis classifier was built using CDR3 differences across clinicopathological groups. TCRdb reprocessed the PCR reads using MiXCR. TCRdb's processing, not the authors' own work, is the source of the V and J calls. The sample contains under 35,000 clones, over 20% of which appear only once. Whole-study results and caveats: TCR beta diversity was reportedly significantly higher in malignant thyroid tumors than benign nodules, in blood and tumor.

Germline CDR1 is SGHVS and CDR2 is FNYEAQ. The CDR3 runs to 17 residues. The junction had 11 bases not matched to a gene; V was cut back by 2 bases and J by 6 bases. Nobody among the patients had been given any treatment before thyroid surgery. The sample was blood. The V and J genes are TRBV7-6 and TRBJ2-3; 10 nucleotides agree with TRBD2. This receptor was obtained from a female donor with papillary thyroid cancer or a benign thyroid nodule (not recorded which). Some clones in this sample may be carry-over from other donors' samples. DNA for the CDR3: TGTGCCAGCAGCTTATACCTAGCGGGAGAGGGGTGGGATACGCAGTATTTT. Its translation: CASSLYLAGEGWDTQYF.